The 9 T cell receptor beta chains below come from one sample, sequenced in a study of brain T cells in children with intractable seizures (dated by TCRdb to about 2021). The library was generated by the immunoSEQ multiplex PCR assay. TCRdb limited this immuneACCESS table to in-frame rearrangements with V and J called. A share of clones is missing; checked studies link under half to unresolved V genes, and the rest is unexplained. The sample table holds about 64,000 clones, of which 95% to 97% were seen once. The ten biggest clones cover 0.3% to 0.4% of the sample. The time point label corresponds to: resected brain tissue, or blood drawn just prior to surgery. The sequenced sample was peripheral blood, obtained at surgery. The origin of the receptors is a boy in the first two years of life with focal cortical dysplasia and intractable seizures.

J is TRBJ2-3 and V is TRBV24-1; 7 nucleotides line up with TRBD2. Trimming cost V 6 bases and J 0 bases; bases outside gene matches: 26. The germline V gene has CDR1 KGHDR and CDR2 SFDVKD. The CDR3 is made up of 22 amino acids. This chain's CDR3 is CATSRQLGSLSATSESTDTQYF. The CDR3 DNA sequence: TGTGCCACCAGTCGCCAACTCGGCTCGCTCTCCGCAACTAGCGAAAGCACAGATACGCAGTATTTT.

This sequence joins TRBV18 and TRBJ2-1; D is possibly TRBD2 (6 bases). V lost 3 bases and J 0 bases, leaving 9 bases between the germline ends. The CDR3 length is 15 residues. Germline loops: CDR1 KGHSH, CDR2 LQKENI. CDR3 coding DNA: TGTGCCAGCTCACCCCAGACTAGCTCCTACAATGAGCAGTTCTTC. It translates to CASSPQTSSYNEQFF. Variable domain in full (rest from reference TRBV18 and TRBJ2-1): NAGVMQNPRHLVRRRGQEARLRCSPMKGHSHVYWYRQLPEEGLKFMVYLQKENIIDESGMPKERFSAEFPKEGPSILRIQQVVRGDSAAYFCASSPQTSSYNEQFFGPGTRLTVL.

V usage is TRBV7-9 and J usage is TRBJ2-3; D possibly corresponds to TRBD1 (5 bases). V lost 5 bases and J 0 bases, leaving 15 bases between the germline ends. Per germline, CDR1 SEHNR and CDR2 FQNEAQ (reference sequence). This CDR3 region has 16 residues. CDR3 residues: CASSPRQRRSTDTQYF. In DNA, the CDR3 is TGTGCCAGCAGCCCGCGACAGCGCAGAAGCACAGATACGCAGTATTTT.

The chain links TRBV11-3 to TRBJ1-1; D remains unclear. V was clipped by 1 base and J by 5 bases, with 8 bases between them. Germline CDR1 SGHNT, CDR2 YENEEA. The CDR3 runs 13 residues. The CDR3 DNA sequence: TGTGCCAGCAGCTTAGGGTCTGGGACTGAAGCTTTCTTT. It translates to CASSLGSGTEAFF.

V and J are TRBV6-5 and TRBJ1-1; 9 bases map to TRBD1. V dropped 7 bases and J dropped 6; count of bases not matched to a gene: 9. Germline V gene data show CDR1 as MNHEY and CDR2 as SVGAGI. The CDR3 covers 14 residues. DNA for the CDR3: TGTGCCAGCACCCCGACAGGGGGGGAATCTGAAGCTTTCTTT. This encodes CASTPTGGESEAFF.

The chain links TRBV15 to TRBJ2-6; D remains ambiguous. This CDR3 comprises 13 residues. CDR1 LNHNV and CDR2 YYDKDF come from the germline V gene (reference sequence). Trimming removed 3 bases from V and 2 bases from J, with 2 bases in between. The CDR3: CATSSTGANVLTF. As DNA, the CDR3 is TGTGCCACCAGCAGCACTGGGGCCAACGTCCTGACTTTC. Together with reference TRBV15 and TRBJ2-6, the CDR3 gives the full variable domain: DAMVIQNPRYQVTQFGKPVTLSCSQTLNHNVMYWYQQKSSQAPKLLFHYYDKDFNNEADTPDNFQSRRPNTSFCFLDIRSPGLGDTAMYLCATSSTGANVLTFGAGSRLTVL.

The rearrangement uses TRBV4-1 and TRBJ2-3; D is unresolved. Trimming left V 1 base short and J 0 bases short, with 14 bases between. The length of the CDR3 is 17 residues. The germline V gene encodes CDR1 MGHRA and CDR2 YSYEKL. Here the CDR3 DNA reads TGCGCCAGCAGCCAAGCACACAGATCTTCTAGCACAGATACGCAGTATTTT. Amino acids: CASSQAHRSSSTDTQYF.

This clone has just a few counts. The chain joins TRBV7-9 to TRBJ1-6; D uncertain. Germline-derived CDR1 and CDR2 are SEHNR and FQNEAQ (reference sequence). V gave up 2 bases and J gave up 18 bases, with 17 bases separating them. The CDR3 contains 13 residues. CDR3 bases: TGTGCCAGCAGCTTACCCCCCAGCGGGGTACCCCACTTT. This codes for CASSLPPSGVPHF. Looking up the rest from reference TRBV7-9 and TRBJ1-6 gives the full variable domain: DTGVSQNPRHKITKRGQNVTFRCDPISEHNRLYWYRQTLGQGPEFLTYFQNEAQLEKSRLLSDRFSAERPKGSFSTLEIQRTEQGDSAMYLCASSLPPSGVPHFGNGTRLTVT.

This clone occurred once. The chain is built from TRBV1 and TRBJ2-7; the D call TRBD2 from the table was never checked on the DNA. TRBV1 is described as a pseudogene. The CDR3 sequence is 16 residues long. CDR3 sequence (DNA): TGCACCGACCTCCGAAGGGGTCTAGCGGTCTCCTACGAGCAGTACTTC. This codes for CTDLRRGLAVSYEQYF.